This T cell receptor (beta chain) derives from a study of blood T cell repertoires in COVID-19. Across the whole study: PBMCs, B-cell-depleted T cells, or T cells were the source of the cDNA or gDNA that made up the material.

CDR3 length equals 16 residues. Germline-derived CDR1 and CDR2 are SGDLS and YYNGEE. With 4 bases removed from V and 4 bases from J, the gap between germline ends came to 19 bases. The authors' processing: Amplified reference gene primers provided the basis for estimating nucleated cell counts. Repertoires were generated with immunoSEQ multiplex PCR, while TCRdb's copy carries only in-frame clones and drops some. V, J and clone size were drawn from that table, and D and trimming were deduced from the DNA. The sample yields some 190,000 clones, about nine tenths seen once. Sequencing was performed on peripheral blood. The receptor's source is a man between 25 and 39 years old with acute or convalescent COVID-19. The rearrangement joins TRBV9 to TRBJ2-3; maybe TRBD1 (6 bases). DNA of the CDR3: TGTGCCAGCAGCCCCTCATCCTTTAAGGGGGCAGATACGCAGTATTTT. Its protein is CASSPSSFKGADTQYF.